This T cell receptor (beta chain) was captured by sequencing in a study of response to subunit inactivated influenza vaccine. General study findings and limits: Few new T cells, the authors suggested, are recruited by each seasonal influenza vaccination.

This clonotype was recorded many times. Its antigen remains unknown. This CDR3 is 15 amino acids long. V was clipped by 3 bases and J by 7 bases; unmatched bases: 9. Germline CDR1 reads MDHEN; CDR2 reads SYDVKM. Each CDR3 protein gets one entry after TCRdb re-called the RT-PCR reads with MiXCR. Among 450,000 to 600,000 distinct CDR3 sequences listed, more than 7% were seen once. Sequenced here: PBMCs from blood, sampled roughly 24 months after vaccination. The V and J genes are TRBV28 and TRBJ1-2; TRBD1 matches 9 bases. The clonotype was recovered from a man between 50 and 69 years old who received an inactivated influenza vaccine. The CDR3 nucleotides are TGTGCCAGCAGTTTCGGGACAGGGAGATATTTTGGCTACACCTTC. Protein: CASSFGTGRYFGYTF.